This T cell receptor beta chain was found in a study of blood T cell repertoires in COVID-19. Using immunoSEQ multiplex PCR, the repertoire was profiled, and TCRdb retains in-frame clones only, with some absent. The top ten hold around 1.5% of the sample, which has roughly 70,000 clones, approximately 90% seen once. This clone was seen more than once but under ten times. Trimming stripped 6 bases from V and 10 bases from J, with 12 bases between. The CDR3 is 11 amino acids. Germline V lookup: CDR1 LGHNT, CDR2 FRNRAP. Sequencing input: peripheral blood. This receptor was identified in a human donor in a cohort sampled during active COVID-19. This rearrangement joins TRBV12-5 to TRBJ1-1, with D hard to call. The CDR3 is CASGEEGTAFF. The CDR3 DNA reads TGTGCTAGTGGCGAGGAGGGTACAGCTTTCTTT.